This TCR beta chain was retrieved from a study of beta chain features in type 1 diabetes. The study's findings and limits: In type 1 diabetes patients, VDJ junctions had fewer insertions; deletions at these junctions were more frequent. TCRB CDR3s from Type 1 diabetes patients were moderately but significantly shorter in all four CD4+ subsets. Researchers reported that naive, central memory and Treg TCRB repertoires appeared more similar in patients than in healthy donors.

In the case of this clone: Its antigen is still unknown.

The CDR3 runs to 16 residues. CDR1 and CDR2 (germline): LNHDA, SQIVND (reference sequence). The ends lost 5 bases at V and 1 base at J; junction bases unmatched: 7. cDNA synthesis used the whole RNA isolate, giving expressed TCRB sequences. Using immunoSEQ multiplex PCR, the repertoire was profiled, and TCRdb retains in-frame clones only, with some absent. The sample lists 100,000 to 150,000 clones, roughly 10% occurring once. Around 0.12 L of blood, on average, came from one heparinised draw per donor. The clonotype comes from a man aged 25-40 years with type 1 diabetes. This chain links TRBV19 with TRBJ2-5, with TRBD2 matching over 10 bases. The specimen was central memory CD4+ T cells from blood. In DNA, the CDR3 is TGTGCCAGTAGTGTAGCCTCTAGCGGGGGCCAAGAGACCCAGTACTTC. This gives the protein CASSVASSGGQETQYF.